This T cell receptor beta chain appears in the sequencing data of a study of cytomegalovirus exposure and HLA in healthy donors. Across the study: In an earlier analysis, some 110 million unique TCR beta sequences were found from 150 million to 200 million T cells.

CDR3 length equals 15 residues. V was pared by 6 bases and J by 3 bases, with 2 bases of the junction left unmatched. Germline V gene sequence: CDR1 SGHTA, CDR2 FQGTGA. Unrecorded immune exposure was likely among donors, who were nominally healthy when sampled. Study conclusions and caveats: It was 164 TCR beta chains that were listed as cytomegalovirus-associated. Earlier analysis found most TCR beta V segments productive about 87% or about 30% of the time.

Both 60 Vbeta primers and 13 Jbeta primers went into the PCR. The assay was immunoSEQ multiplex PCR, and TCRdb's table has in-frame clones only and misses some. The sample lists 170,000 or so clones, roughly 78% seen once, with 1% in the top ten. With respect to this clone: Antigen specificity is unknown. Within the sample, other DNA sequences also encode this same CDR3.

Sequencing used PBMCs. The TCR comes from a woman between 50 and 59 years old in good health and CMV-seropositive. The chain is built from TRBV7-3 and TRBJ2-1; 13 bases map to TRBD2. The CDR3 nucleotides are TGTGCCAGCAGTCGGACTAGCGGGAGCTACAATGAGCAGTTCTTC. Its protein product is CASSRTSGSYNEQFF. The entire variable domain, with the rest obtained from reference TRBV7-3 and TRBJ2-1, is as follows: GAGVSQTPSNKVTEKGKYVELRCDPISGHTALYWYRQSLGQGPEFLIYFQGTGAADDSGLPNDRFFAVRPEGSVSTLKIQRTERGDSAVYLCASSRTSGSYNEQFFGPGTRLTVL.